This T cell receptor (beta chain) comes out of a study of spatial heterogeneity in lung cancer. Study at large: There were, on average, more than 9.5 raw-read appearances for each unique TCR and UMI combination.

This clonotype is deemed large. Its antigen is as yet unknown. Time point specified: sample taken at primary tumor resection. Untreated early-stage non-small cell lung cancer patients, fewer than 85 in total, were the donors. The input material, whole RNA from tumor, nontumor lung or frozen PBMC, was sequenced unsorted. TCR cDNA molecules each carried a unique molecular identifier. TCRdb fed the 5' RACE reads into MiXCR, producing one record per CDR3 protein. In the table there are 3,000 to 4,000 distinct CDR3 sequences, over 12% of which are singletons. Study results and caveats: Expanded alpha and beta TCR counts within tumors tracked tumor mutation counts.

The receptor's source is a female donor with early-stage non-small cell lung cancer. Sequencing used lung tumor tissue, obtained at surgery.

The CDR3 sequence: CASSWGPNQPQHF. As DNA, the CDR3 is TGTGCCAGCAGCTGGGGACCGAATCAGCCCCAGCATTTT. The chain couples TRBV7-2 to TRBJ1-5, with D possibly TRBD1 on 5 matching bases. This CDR3 comprises 13 residues. V was shortened by 4 bases and J by 4 bases, with 8 bases between the two germline ends. CDR1 and CDR2 (germline): SGHTA, FQGNSA.